This TCR beta chain originates from a study of a mutant IDH1 vaccine in newly diagnosed glioma. About the study: Treated patients had a mean age of around 40 years and a sex split that was around 60% male and 37.5% female. Study-level results: Researchers report vaccine-induced immune responses in 93.3% of patients.

This clone was detected only once. Its antigen is currently unknown. Time point described: week 23, last vaccination. Each dose of the vaccine consisted of 300 ug of mutant IDH1 20-mer peptide, with topical imiquimod. Patients carried new grade 3 or 4 IDH1-mutant astrocytomas lacking nuclear ATRX. Assay: immunoSEQ multiplex PCR; the TCRdb copy retains only in-frame clones and omits some. The sample lists 25,000 to 30,000 clones; approximately 80% were seen once. The sequence derives from a woman aged 25 to 39 with glioma. Sequenced here: PBMCs, sampled from a glioma patient whose treatment included an IDH1 peptide vaccine.

The CDR3 nucleotides read TGTGCCAGCAGCTCCGGGACTTCTGAAGCTTTCTTT. Amino acid sequence: CASSSGTSEAFF. The gene calls are TRBV7-8 and TRBJ1-1; D might be TRBD1 (5 bases). CDR3 size: 12 residues. Germline CDR1 is SGHVS and CDR2 is FQNEAQ. The germline V and J ends were trimmed by 4 bases and 6 bases, with 9 bases remaining between them.